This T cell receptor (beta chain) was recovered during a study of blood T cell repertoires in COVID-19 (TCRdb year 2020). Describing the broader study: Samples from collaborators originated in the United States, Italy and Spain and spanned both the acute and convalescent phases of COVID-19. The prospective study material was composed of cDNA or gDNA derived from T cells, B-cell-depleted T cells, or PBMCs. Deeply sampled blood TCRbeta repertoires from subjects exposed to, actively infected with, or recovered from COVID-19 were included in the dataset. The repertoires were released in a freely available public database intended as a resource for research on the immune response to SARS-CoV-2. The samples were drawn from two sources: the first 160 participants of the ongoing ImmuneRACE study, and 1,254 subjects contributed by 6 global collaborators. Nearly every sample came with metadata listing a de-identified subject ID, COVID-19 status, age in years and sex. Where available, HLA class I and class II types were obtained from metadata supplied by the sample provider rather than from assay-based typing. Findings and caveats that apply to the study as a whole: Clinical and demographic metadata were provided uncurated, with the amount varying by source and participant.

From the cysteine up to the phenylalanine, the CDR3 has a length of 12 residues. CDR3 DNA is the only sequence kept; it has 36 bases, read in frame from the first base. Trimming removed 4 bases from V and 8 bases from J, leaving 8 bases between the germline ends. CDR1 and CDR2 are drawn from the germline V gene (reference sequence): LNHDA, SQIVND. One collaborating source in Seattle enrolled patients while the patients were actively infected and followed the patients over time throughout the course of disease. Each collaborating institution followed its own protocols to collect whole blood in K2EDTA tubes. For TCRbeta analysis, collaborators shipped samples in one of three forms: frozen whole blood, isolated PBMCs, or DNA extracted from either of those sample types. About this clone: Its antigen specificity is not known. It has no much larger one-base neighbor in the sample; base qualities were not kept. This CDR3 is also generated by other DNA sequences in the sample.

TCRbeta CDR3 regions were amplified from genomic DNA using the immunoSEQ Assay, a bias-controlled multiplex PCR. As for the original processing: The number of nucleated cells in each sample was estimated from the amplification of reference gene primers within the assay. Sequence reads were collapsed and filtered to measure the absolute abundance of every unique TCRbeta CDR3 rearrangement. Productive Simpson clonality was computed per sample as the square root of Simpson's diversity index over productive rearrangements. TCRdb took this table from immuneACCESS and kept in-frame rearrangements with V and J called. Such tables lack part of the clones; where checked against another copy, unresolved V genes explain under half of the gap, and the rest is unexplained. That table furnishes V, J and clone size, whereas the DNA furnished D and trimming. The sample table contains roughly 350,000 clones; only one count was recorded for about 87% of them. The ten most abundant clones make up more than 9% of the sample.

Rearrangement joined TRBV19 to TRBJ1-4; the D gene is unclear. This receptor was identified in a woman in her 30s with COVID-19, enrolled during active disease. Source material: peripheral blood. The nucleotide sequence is TGTGCCAGTAGTACTCCAGGAGAAAAACTGTTTTTT. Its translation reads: CASSTPGEKLFF. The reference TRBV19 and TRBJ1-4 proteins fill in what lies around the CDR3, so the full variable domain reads DGGITQSPKYLFRKEGQNVTLSCEQNLNHDAMYWYRQDPGQGLRLIYYSQIVNDFQKGDIAEGYSVSREKKESFPLTVTSAQKNPTAFYLCASSTPGEKLFFGSGTQLSVL.